This TCR beta chain originates from a study of blood T cell repertoires in COVID-19. Study background: Acute and convalescent COVID-19 samples came from the United States, Italy and Spain. Nucleic acid was either cDNA or gDNA, and it came from T cells, B-cell-depleted T cells, or PBMCs.

Authors' data handling: Quantification of nucleated cells was approximated via reference gene primer amplification. The data were produced by immunoSEQ multiplex PCR, yet TCRdb's version contains in-frame clones alone and is incomplete. Clonal size and the V and J genes are those of that table, whereas D and trimming came from the DNA. In the table there are 200,000 to 250,000 clones, under 85% of which are singletons. The junction had 6 bases not matched to a gene; V was cut back by 0 bases and J by 0 bases. The CDR3 is 19 amino acids. Germline-derived CDR1 and CDR2 are SGHRS and YFSETQ. The sequence derives from a young man who had recovered from COVID-19. This chain joins TRBV5-1 and TRBJ2-5, with 15 bases aligning to TRBD2. Sequencing used peripheral blood. The CDR3 DNA sequence: TGCGCCAGCAGCTTGGGCGGGACTAGCGGGGGGAAGTACCAAGAGACCCAGTACTTC. This codes for CASSLGGTSGGKYQETQYF. Together with reference TRBV5-1 and TRBJ2-5, the CDR3 gives the full variable domain: KAGVTQTPRYLIKTRGQQVTLSCSPISGHRSVSWYQQTPGQGLQFLFEYFSETQRNKGNFPGRFSGRQFSNSRSEMNVSTLELGDSALYLCASSLGGTSGGKYQETQYFGPGTRLLVL.